The present TCR beta chain was sequenced within a study of cytomegalovirus exposure and HLA in healthy donors. Across the whole study: Earlier, 110 million or so unique TCR beta sequences were recovered from 170 million or so T cells by an analysis.

It was with 60 Vbeta and 13 Jbeta primers that the PCR ran. The repertoire was sequenced with immunoSEQ multiplex PCR; TCRdb's copy has only in-frame clones and lacks some. The sample gives 120,000 to 150,000 clones, almost 80% of which show up once; under 0.8% is in the top ten. CDR1 is MGHRA and CDR2 is YSYEKL in the germline V gene. The CDR3 covers 21 residues. The V end was cut by 0 bases, the J end by 0 bases, with 24 bases between. A note on this clone: As yet, its antigen is unknown.

Whole-study findings and limits: Reported performance of the classifier showed diagnosis of cytomegalovirus status with high specificity and sensitivity. In a later analysis, TCR beta V- and J-gene trimming was associated with a missense DCLRE1C variant. It was 150 to 200 TCR beta chains that were listed as cytomegalovirus-associated.

This receptor was taken from a male donor in good health and CMV-seronegative. This chain uses TRBV4-1 with TRBJ2-1; perhaps TRBD2 as D (7 bases). What was sequenced was PBMCs. CDR3 nucleotides: TGCGCCAGCAGCCAAGAAAGGGGGGGGCTAGCCGCGGGTGGCTCCTACAATGAGCAGTTCTTC. It specifies CASSQERGGLAAGGSYNEQFF.